This T cell receptor (beta chain) was captured in a study of neoadjuvant anti-PD-1 for oral cavity cancer. On the study more broadly: Most patients had three to four biweekly doses of 3 mg/kg nivolumab before resection.

Measured with immunoSEQ multiplex PCR; TCRdb has only the in-frame clones, and not every one. The table has more than 30,000 clones, around 40% seen once. This clone was counted a few times. The antigen remains undetermined. Trimming took off 0 bases at V and 3 bases at J, with 9 bases between the two ends. The length of the CDR3 is 15 residues. Germline lookup yields CDR1 SGDLS and CDR2 YYNGEE. Indicated time point: after neoadjuvant nivolumab, at surgical resection. Stage II-IVA oral cavity squamous cell carcinoma was new and untreated by systemic or radiation therapy. The study, taken as a whole, reports: Higher pretreatment blood Treg/Th17 ratios correlated with higher pretreatment blood and lower post-treatment tumor TCRbeta clonality.

Here the sequenced sample was tumor tissue, taken after nivolumab (anti-PD-1) treatment. The receptor was isolated from a person between 40 and 85 years old with oral cavity squamous cell carcinoma. J is TRBJ1-4 and V is TRBV9; D is perhaps TRBD1 (5 bases). CDR3 region: CASSVGTGPNEKLFF. The CDR3 DNA reads as TGTGCCAGCAGCGTAGGAACGGGACCTAATGAAAAACTGTTTTTT. The full variable domain, its missing parts supplied by reference TRBV9 and TRBJ1-4, is DSGVTQTPKHLITATGQRVTLRCSPRSGDLSVYWYQQSLDQGLQFLIQYYNGEERAKGNILERFSAQQFPDLHSELNLSSLELGDSALYFCASSVGTGPNEKLFFGSGTQLSVL.